The 30 T cell receptor beta chains below come from one sample, sequenced in a study of blood T cell repertoires in COVID-19. The protocol was immunoSEQ multiplex PCR, while the TCRdb copy is restricted to in-frame clones and leaves out a portion. The sample consists of around 230,000 clones, around 88% of them appearing once. Sequencing was done on a sample of PBMCs or T cells enriched from blood (not recorded which). These receptors originate from a woman in her thirties or forties with acute COVID-19.

J is TRBJ2-3 and V is TRBV11-3, with TRBD2 matching 10 bases. The CDR3 totals 16 residues. In germline, CDR1 is SGHNT, CDR2 YENEEA. Germline trimming cut 5 bases from V and 4 bases from J; bases unmatched to any gene: 9. CDR3 region: CASSTLAGGGADTQYF. The DNA for the CDR3 is TGTGCCAGCAGCACATTAGCGGGAGGAGGTGCAGATACGCAGTATTTT.

The genes are TRBV24-1 and TRBJ1-2; D remains unclear. The CDR3 contains 12 residues. The ends were cut back, 4 bases at V and 8 bases at J, with 10 bases in the middle. From germline, CDR1 is KGHDR and CDR2 SFDVKD. The CDR3, as DNA: TGTGCCACCAGTGACCGTAGTTGGGGCTACACCTTC. Amino acids: CATSDRSWGYTF.

This chain links TRBV5-1 with TRBJ1-6, with 10 positions matching TRBD1. Germline assignment: CDR1 SGHRS and CDR2 YFSETQ. The length of the CDR3 is 15 residues. The V gene end was trimmed by 3 bases and the J gene end by 7 bases; junction bases not matched to a gene: 4. CDR3 nucleotides: TGCGCCAGCAGCTCTGCGACAGGGGGCAATTCACCCCTCCACTTT. Its translation is CASSSATGGNSPLHF.

The chain recombines TRBV11-3 with TRBJ2-1; 7 bases are shared with TRBD2. The CDR3 runs 15 residues. Germline V gene data show CDR1 as SGHNT and CDR2 as YENEEA. Trimming took 4 bases from V and 0 from J; bases not matched to a gene: 3. The CDR3 nucleotides are TGTGCCAGCAGCTCGTGGACTAGCTCCTACAATGAGCAGTTCTTC. Its protein is CASSSWTSSYNEQFF.

This clone appeared once. The chain carries TRBV5-1 and TRBJ1-4; TRBD1 is a possible D gene (5 bases). The CDR3 has 15 residues. The germline V and J ends were trimmed by 2 bases and 7 bases, with 15 bases remaining between them. Germline CDR1 reads SGHRS; CDR2 reads YFSETQ. As DNA, the CDR3 is TGCGCCAGCAGCTTCTCCGGGGGGGACGGTGAAAAACTGTTTTTT. The encoded protein is CASSFSGGDGEKLFF. The full variable domain, completed using reference TRBV5-1 and TRBJ1-4, is KAGVTQTPRYLIKTRGQQVTLSCSPISGHRSVSWYQQTPGQGLQFLFEYFSETQRNKGNFPGRFSGRQFSNSRSEMNVSTLELGDSALYLCASSFSGGDGEKLFFGSGTQLSVL.

The chain joins TRBV4-3 to TRBJ2-7; weak D call: TRBD1 (6 bases). Germline V gene data show CDR1 as LGHNA and CDR2 as YSLEER. The CDR3 sequence is 13 residues long. Trimming took off 2 bases at V and 3 bases at J, with 8 bases between the two ends. CDR3 residues: CASSQTQGYEQYF. In DNA, the CDR3 is TGCGCCAGCAGCCAAACACAGGGCTACGAGCAGTACTTC.

This clone was detected a few times. The chain uses TRBV7-9 and TRBJ1-1, with a weak D call TRBD1 (5 bases). This CDR3 contains 12 residues. Germline CDR1 and CDR2: SEHNR and FQNEAQ (reference sequence). The V end was cut by 5 bases, the J end by 8 bases, with 12 bases between. The DNA for the CDR3 is TGTGCCAGCAGCCAGGGTCCGAACGAAGCTTTCTTT. It translates to CASSQGPNEAFF.

V usage is TRBV5-1 and J usage is TRBJ2-7; 12 nucleotides match TRBD1. V dropped 3 bases and J dropped 7; count of bases not matched to a gene: 8. The CDR3 runs to 15 residues. The V gene's germline CDR1 is SGHRS and CDR2 YFSETQ. Here the CDR3 DNA reads TGCGCCAGCAGCTGGCGGGGACAGGGGGCTGAAGAGCAGTACTTC. As protein: CASSWRGQGAEEQYF.

J is TRBJ1-1 and V is TRBV4-2; a possible D gene is TRBD1 (6 bases). CDR1 is LGHNA, CDR2 YNFKEQ, per germline. V lost 3 bases to trimming and J lost 8 bases, with 13 bases between them. The CDR3 is 13 residues long. The CDR3 bases are TGTGCCAGCAGCCACCTGGACAGCCTAGAAGCTTTCTTT. It codes for CASSHLDSLEAFF.

The chain combines TRBV5-4 with TRBJ2-3; TRBD2 agrees at 10 bases. Trimming cost V 3 bases and J 2 bases; bases outside gene matches: 6. The CDR3 consists of 16 residues. Germline CDR1 reads SGHNT; CDR2 reads YYREEE (reference sequence). The CDR3 spells CASSSRTSGSTDTQYF. CDR3 sequence (DNA): TGTGCCAGCAGCTCACGGACTAGCGGCTCCACAGATACGCAGTATTTT.

The CDR3 coding sequence is TGTGCCAGCAGCCGAAGGACAGGGGCTGGTAACTATGGCTACACCTTC. It yields the protein CASSRRTGAGNYGYTF. This chain connects TRBV3-1 (or the pseudogene TRBV3-2) to TRBJ1-2, with 9 bases identical to TRBD1. The germline V gene has CDR1 LGHDT and CDR2 YNNKEL (reference sequence). CDR3 size: 16 residues. V shed 4 bases, J shed 1 base, and the junction held 7 bases outside the gene matches.

CDR3 DNA: TGTGCCAGCAGCCTTCTACAGACGGATGGCTACACCTTC. Encoded protein: CASSLLQTDGYTF. The chain couples TRBV7-9 to TRBJ1-2; no clear D gene. CDR1 is SEHNR and CDR2 is FQNEAQ in the germline V gene (reference sequence). V was shortened by 5 bases and J by 6 bases, with 13 bases between the two germline ends. This CDR3 spans 13 amino acids.

This clone was observed a single time. J is TRBJ1-2 and V is TRBV7-9; a weak D match, TRBD1 (6 bases). Germline V gives CDR1 SEHNR, CDR2 FQNEAQ (reference sequence). The CDR3 is 13 amino acids. V was shortened by 5 bases and J by 4 bases, with 11 bases between the two germline ends. The CDR3 is CASSSGTLYGYTF. CDR3 nucleotides: TGTGCCAGCAGCAGCGGGACACTCTATGGCTACACCTTC.

The CDR3 protein is CASSQDLDSNEKLFF. DNA of the CDR3: TGCGCCAGCAGCCAGGACCTTGACAGCAATGAAAAACTGTTTTTT. The chain carries TRBV4-1 and TRBJ1-4, with D perhaps matching TRBD1 (5 bases). Germline CDR1 reads MGHRA; CDR2 reads YSYEKL. The CDR3 is made up of 15 amino acids. The ends were cut back, 3 bases at V and 5 bases at J, with 13 bases in the middle.

The chain combines TRBV19 with TRBJ2-7; 8 bases are a match to TRBD1. This CDR3 region has 12 residues. CDR1 and CDR2 (germline): LNHDA, SQIVND (reference sequence). V was clipped by 7 bases and J by 4 bases; unmatched bases: 3. The CDR3 DNA is TGTGCCAGTACAGGGGGCAGATACGAGCAGTACTTC. Amino acid sequence: CASTGGRYEQYF.

This clone was recorded once. The rearrangement uses TRBV5-4 and TRBJ2-2; 15 nucleotides align to TRBD2. V was clipped by 3 bases and J by 5 bases; unmatched bases: 5. Germline V gene sequence: CDR1 SGHNT, CDR2 YYREEE (reference sequence). CDR3 length: 17 residues. The CDR3 DNA reads TGTGCCAGCAGCTCGGGACTAGCGGGGGGAAGGACCGGGGAGCTGTTTTTT. Protein: CASSSGLAGGRTGELFF.

The V call is TRBV11-2, the J call TRBJ2-5; 7 bases fit TRBD1. Germline V lookup: CDR1 SGHAT, CDR2 FQNNGV. The CDR3 is 15 residues long. With V trimmed by 1 base and J by 10 bases, 12 bases remained unmatched. The CDR3 protein is CASSLVRRGTANQYF. The CDR3 bases are TGTGCCAGCAGCTTAGTTCGACGAGGGACAGCTAACCAGTACTTC.

This chain joins TRBV14 and TRBJ2-2, with a possible D match to TRBD1 (7 bases). This CDR3 is built from 15 residues. Deletions cut 4 bases from V and 0 bases from J, with 9 bases between. CDR1 and CDR2 (germline): SGHDN, FVKESK. The CDR3 is CASSRGTANTGELFF. In nucleotides, the CDR3 is TGTGCCAGCAGCCGCGGGACAGCGAACACCGGGGAGCTGTTTTTT.

CDR3 protein: CASSARTPPSTDTQYF. The CDR3 bases are TGTGCCAGCAGCGCTAGGACACCTCCTAGCACAGATACGCAGTATTTT. This rearrangement joins TRBV9 to TRBJ2-3; maybe TRBD1 (5 bases). V lost 3 bases and J lost 0, with 14 bases in between. CDR1 is SGDLS, CDR2 YYNGEE, per germline. This CDR3 comprises 16 residues.

CDR3 nucleotides: TGTGCCAGCAGCTTAGATTCGGGGGATAAAGCTTTCTTT. Protein product: CASSLDSGDKAFF. The chain combines TRBV11-3 with TRBJ1-1; perhaps TRBD1 as D (5 bases). The germline V gene encodes CDR1 SGHNT and CDR2 YENEEA. The CDR3 is made up of 13 amino acids. V lost 0 bases and J 9 bases, leaving 11 bases between the germline ends.

The chain employs TRBV4-3 and TRBJ2-1, with 10 bases lining up with TRBD2. The CDR3 is 18 amino acids. With V trimmed by 0 bases and J by 5 bases, 10 bases remained unmatched. The germline V gene encodes CDR1 LGHNA and CDR2 YSLEER. The CDR3 protein is CASSQDVLWLAGDNEQFF. The CDR3 region has the DNA TGCGCCAGCAGCCAAGATGTCCTCTGGCTAGCGGGGGACAATGAGCAGTTCTTC.

V gene TRBV12-5 combines with J gene TRBJ1-2; D may be TRBD1 (5 bases). The CDR3 is 14 residues long. Per the germline V gene, CDR1 is LGHNT and CDR2 is FRNRAP. V was clipped by 2 bases and J by 4 bases, with 11 bases between them. CDR3 residues: CASGLIGQPYGYTF. The CDR3 coding sequence is TGTGCTAGTGGTTTGATTGGACAACCCTATGGCTACACCTTC.

The CDR3 coding sequence is TGTGCCACCCTGGGACAACTGGGGTATGGCTACACCTTC. Encoded protein: CATLGQLGYGYTF. The chain joins TRBV10-3 to TRBJ1-2, with a tentative D call TRBD1 (6 bases). The CDR3 loop spans 13 amino acids. Germline V CDR1 and CDR2: ENHRY, SYGVKD. The V end was cut by 10 bases, the J end by 5 bases, with 17 bases between.

V and J are TRBV2 and TRBJ1-4, with D uncertain. In germline, CDR1 is SNHLY, CDR2 FYNNEI. CDR3 length: 15 amino acids. Trimming cost V 5 bases and J 6 bases, with 16 bases left between them. The chain's CDR3 is CASSLNSQDHEKLFF. Here the CDR3 DNA reads TGTGCCAGCAGTCTAAATTCTCAAGATCATGAAAAACTGTTTTTT.

This clone has a handful of counts. The chain couples TRBV3-1 (or the pseudogene TRBV3-2) to TRBJ1-2; 8 bases map to TRBD1. The CDR3 loop spans 15 amino acids. Unmatched junction bases numbered 8, after V lost 1 base and J lost 7 bases. CDR1 and CDR2 (germline): LGHDT, YNNKEL (reference sequence). The CDR3 protein is CASSQAGTGGLGYTF. The CDR3, as DNA: TGTGCCAGCAGCCAAGCCGGGACAGGAGGCCTTGGCTACACCTTC.

The chain recombines TRBV9 with TRBJ1-2; 7 nucleotides align to TRBD1. The V and J ends lost 4 bases and 4 bases, in that order; junction bases with no gene match: 10. CDR1 and CDR2 from the germline V gene are SGDLS and YYNGEE. The CDR3 length is 15 residues. In nucleotides, the CDR3 is TGTGCCAGCAGCCTCCTGGACAGGCCCCGCTATGGCTACACCTTC. This sequence encodes CASSLLDRPRYGYTF. The whole variable domain, remainder taken from reference TRBV9 and TRBJ1-2, is DSGVTQTPKHLITATGQRVTLRCSPRSGDLSVYWYQQSLDQGLQFLIQYYNGEERAKGNILERFSAQQFPDLHSELNLSSLELGDSALYFCASSLLDRPRYGYTFGSGTRLTVV.

The chain uses TRBV30 and TRBJ1-2; maybe TRBD1 (6 bases). The CDR3 is made up of 14 amino acids. The ends were cut back, 1 base at V and 0 bases at J, with 9 bases in the middle. Looked up from germline, CDR1 is GTSNPN and CDR2 is SVGIG (reference sequence). The CDR3 region is CAWSADSTNYGYTF. The CDR3 bases are TGTGCCTGGAGTGCGGACAGTACTAACTATGGCTACACCTTC.

The J gene is TRBJ1-1, the V gene TRBV7-2; D might be TRBD1 (5 bases). The CDR3 has 16 amino acids. With 3 bases removed from V and 4 bases from J, the gap between germline ends came to 18 bases. Germline CDR1 is SGHTA and CDR2 is FQGNSA. CDR3 amino acids: CASSFLGGRSATEAFF. In nucleotides, the CDR3 is TGTGCCAGCAGCTTCCTCGGGGGTCGGTCTGCCACTGAAGCTTTCTTT. Full variable domain (outside the CDR3, taken from reference TRBV7-2 and TRBJ1-1): GAGVSQSPSNKVTEKGKDVELRCDPISGHTALYWYRQSLGQGLEFLIYFQGNSAPDKSGLPSDRFSAERTGGSVSTLTIQRTQQEDSAVYLCASSFLGGRSATEAFFGQGTRLTVV.

The J gene is TRBJ2-3, the V gene TRBV7-9; 12 bases agree with TRBD1. V trimming: 5 bases; J trimming: 4 bases; junction bases outside the gene matches: 7. CDR1 and CDR2 (germline): SEHNR, FQNEAQ (reference sequence). The CDR3 is made up of 16 amino acids. CDR3 sequence: CASSRDRGLWSDTQYF. CDR3 nucleotide sequence: TGTGCCAGCAGCCGGGACAGGGGGCTTTGGTCAGATACGCAGTATTTT.

The chain joins TRBV9 to TRBJ2-1, with D possibly TRBD1 on 5 matching bases. Deletions cut 4 bases from V and 2 bases from J, with 13 bases between. CDR1 and CDR2 from the germline V gene are SGDLS and YYNGEE. The CDR3 runs 15 residues. The CDR3 protein is CASSSPWGAYNEQFF. CDR3 in DNA: TGTGCCAGCAGCTCTCCATGGGGCGCCTACAATGAGCAGTTCTTC.